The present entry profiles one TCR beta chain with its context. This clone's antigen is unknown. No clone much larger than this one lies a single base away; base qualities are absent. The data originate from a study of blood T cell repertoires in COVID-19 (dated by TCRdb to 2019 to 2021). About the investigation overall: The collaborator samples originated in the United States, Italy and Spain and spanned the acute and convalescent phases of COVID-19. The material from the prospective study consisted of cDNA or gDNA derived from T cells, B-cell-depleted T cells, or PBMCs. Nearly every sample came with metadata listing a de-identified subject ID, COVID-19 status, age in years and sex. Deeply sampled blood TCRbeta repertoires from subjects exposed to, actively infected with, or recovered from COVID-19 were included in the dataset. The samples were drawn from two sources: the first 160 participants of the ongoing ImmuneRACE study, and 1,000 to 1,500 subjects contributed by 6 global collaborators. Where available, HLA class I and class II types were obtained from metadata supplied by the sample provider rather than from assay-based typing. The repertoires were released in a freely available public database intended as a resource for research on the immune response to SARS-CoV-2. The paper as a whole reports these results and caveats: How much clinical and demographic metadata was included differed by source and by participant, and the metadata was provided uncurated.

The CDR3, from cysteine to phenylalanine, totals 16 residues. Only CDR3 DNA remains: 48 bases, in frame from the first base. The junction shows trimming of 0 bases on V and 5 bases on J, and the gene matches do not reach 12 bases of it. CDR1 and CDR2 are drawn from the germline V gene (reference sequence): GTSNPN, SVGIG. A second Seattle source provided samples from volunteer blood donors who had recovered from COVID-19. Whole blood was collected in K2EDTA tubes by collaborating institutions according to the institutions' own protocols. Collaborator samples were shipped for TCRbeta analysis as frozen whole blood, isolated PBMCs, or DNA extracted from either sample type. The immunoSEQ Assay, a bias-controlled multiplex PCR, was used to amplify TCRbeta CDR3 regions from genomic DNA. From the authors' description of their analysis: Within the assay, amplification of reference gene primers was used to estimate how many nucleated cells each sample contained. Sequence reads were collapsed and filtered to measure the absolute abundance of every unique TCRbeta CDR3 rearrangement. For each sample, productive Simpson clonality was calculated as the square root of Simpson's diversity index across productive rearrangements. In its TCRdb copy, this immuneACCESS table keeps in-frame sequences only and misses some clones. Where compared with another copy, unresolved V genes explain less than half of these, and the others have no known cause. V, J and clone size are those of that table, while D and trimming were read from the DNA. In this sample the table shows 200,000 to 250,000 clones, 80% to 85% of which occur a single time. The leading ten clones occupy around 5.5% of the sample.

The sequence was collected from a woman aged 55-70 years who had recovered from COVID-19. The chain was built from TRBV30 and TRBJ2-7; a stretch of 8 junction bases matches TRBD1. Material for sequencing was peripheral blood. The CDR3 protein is CAWSVPRTGRLNEQYF. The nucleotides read TGTGCCTGGAGTGTACCCCGGACAGGGCGTTTGAACGAGCAGTACTTC.